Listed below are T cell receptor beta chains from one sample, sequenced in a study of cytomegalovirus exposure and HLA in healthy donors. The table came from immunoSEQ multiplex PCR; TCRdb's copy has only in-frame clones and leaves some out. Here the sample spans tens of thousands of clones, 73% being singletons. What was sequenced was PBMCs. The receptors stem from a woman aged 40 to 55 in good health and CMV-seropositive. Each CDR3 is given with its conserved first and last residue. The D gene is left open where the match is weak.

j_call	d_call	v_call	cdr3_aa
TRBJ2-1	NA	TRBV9	CASSVHSGRNEQFF
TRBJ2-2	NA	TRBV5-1	CASNGDTSPGELFF
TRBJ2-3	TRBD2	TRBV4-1	CASSQAASGRAQDTQYF
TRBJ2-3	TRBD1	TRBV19	CASSNPGQGADTQYF
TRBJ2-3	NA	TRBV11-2	CASGIEVTDTQYF
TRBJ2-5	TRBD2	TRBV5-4	CASSPSLADQETQYF
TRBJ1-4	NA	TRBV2	CASSELGREAGKLFF
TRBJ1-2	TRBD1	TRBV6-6	CASSYPTGGRYGYTF
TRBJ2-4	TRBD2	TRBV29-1	CSVAGDSGKNIQYF
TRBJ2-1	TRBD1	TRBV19	CASRTRGLDNEQFF
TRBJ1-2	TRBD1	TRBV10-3	CAISLQGVNYGYTF
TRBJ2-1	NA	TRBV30	CAWSPGLEGNEQFF
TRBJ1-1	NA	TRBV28	CASRRRDFLVHTEAFF
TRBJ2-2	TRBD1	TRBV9	CASSVGLAGGNTGELFF
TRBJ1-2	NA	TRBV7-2	CASPAGRGYTF
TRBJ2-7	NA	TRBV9	CASSVDGTNTYEQYF
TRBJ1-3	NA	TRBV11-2	CASSLTYSRRGVGDTIYF
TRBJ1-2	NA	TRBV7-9	CASSLASAGFGYGYTF
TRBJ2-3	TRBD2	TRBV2	CASSISSGGTDTQYF
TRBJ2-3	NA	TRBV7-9	CASSLAESERTDTQYF
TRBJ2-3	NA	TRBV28	CASIPMTGRVTQYF
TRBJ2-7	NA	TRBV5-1	CASSVDGAYEQYF
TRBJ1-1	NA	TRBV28	CASSLGHLNTEAFF
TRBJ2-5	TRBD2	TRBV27	CASSLVGTSAAETQYF
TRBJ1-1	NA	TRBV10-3	CAISDQSNTEAFF
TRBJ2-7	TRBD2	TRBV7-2	CASSLAEESAGGEQYF
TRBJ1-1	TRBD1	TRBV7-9	CASSTRDRGPTEAFF
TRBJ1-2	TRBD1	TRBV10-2	CASSGTGDYGYTF
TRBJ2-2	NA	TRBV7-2	CASSLVTGSGELFF
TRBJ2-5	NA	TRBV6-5	CASRRTVQETQYF
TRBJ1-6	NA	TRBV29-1	CSASQGETLHF
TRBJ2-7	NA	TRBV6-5	CASSPSTGSGEQYF
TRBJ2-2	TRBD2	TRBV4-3	CASSQDSSGSGTGELFF
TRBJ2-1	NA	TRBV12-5	CASGLFAGKGNEQFF
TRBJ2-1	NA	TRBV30	CAWGAGVTYNEQFF
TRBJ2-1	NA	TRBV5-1	CASSLALSGNEQFF
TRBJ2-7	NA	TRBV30	CAWSVGRNSYEQYF
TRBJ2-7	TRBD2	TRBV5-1	CASSLVTSGSGEQYF
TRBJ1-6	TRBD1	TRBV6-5	CASSYRGQGAISPLHF
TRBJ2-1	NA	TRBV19	CASSWDIEEQFF
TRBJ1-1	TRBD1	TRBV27	CASSFSGTGTTFF
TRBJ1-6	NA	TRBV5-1	CASSLRSSYNSPLHF